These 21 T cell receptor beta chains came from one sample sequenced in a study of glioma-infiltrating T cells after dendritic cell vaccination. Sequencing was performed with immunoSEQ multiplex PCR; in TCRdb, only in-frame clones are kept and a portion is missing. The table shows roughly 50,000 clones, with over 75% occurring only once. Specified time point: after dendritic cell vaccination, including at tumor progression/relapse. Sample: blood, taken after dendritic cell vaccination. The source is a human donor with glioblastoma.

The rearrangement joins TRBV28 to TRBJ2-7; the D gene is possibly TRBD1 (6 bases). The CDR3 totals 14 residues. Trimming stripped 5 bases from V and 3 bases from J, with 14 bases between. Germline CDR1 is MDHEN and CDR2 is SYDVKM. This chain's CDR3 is CASSPGVGRYEQYF. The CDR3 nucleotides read TGTGCCAGCAGTCCAGGGGTGGGACGCTACGAGCAGTACTTC.

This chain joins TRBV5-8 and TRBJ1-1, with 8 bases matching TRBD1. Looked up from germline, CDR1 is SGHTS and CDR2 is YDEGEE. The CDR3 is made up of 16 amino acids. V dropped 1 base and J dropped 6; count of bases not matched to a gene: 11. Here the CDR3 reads CASSLRPGQESPEAFF. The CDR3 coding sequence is TGTGCCAGCAGCTTGCGACCGGGACAGGAATCCCCTGAAGCTTTCTTT.

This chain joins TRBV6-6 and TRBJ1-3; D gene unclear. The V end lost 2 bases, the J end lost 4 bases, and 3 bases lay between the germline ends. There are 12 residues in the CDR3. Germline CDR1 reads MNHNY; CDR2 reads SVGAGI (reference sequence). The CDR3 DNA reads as TGTGCCAGCAGTTACGGCGGAAACACCATATATTTT. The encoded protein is CASSYGGNTIYF.

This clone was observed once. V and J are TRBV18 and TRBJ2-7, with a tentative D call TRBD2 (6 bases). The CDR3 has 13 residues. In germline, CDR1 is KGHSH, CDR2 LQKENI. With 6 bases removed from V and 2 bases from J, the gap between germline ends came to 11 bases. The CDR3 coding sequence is TGTGCCAGCTCGGGACTCAACACCTACGAGCAGTACTTC. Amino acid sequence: CASSGLNTYEQYF.

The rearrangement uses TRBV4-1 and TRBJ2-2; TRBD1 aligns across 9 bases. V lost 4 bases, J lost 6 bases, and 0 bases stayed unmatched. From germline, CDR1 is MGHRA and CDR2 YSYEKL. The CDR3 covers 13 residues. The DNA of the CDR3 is TGCGCCAGCAGCCGGACAGGGGCCGGGGAGCTGTTTTTT. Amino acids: CASSRTGAGELFF.

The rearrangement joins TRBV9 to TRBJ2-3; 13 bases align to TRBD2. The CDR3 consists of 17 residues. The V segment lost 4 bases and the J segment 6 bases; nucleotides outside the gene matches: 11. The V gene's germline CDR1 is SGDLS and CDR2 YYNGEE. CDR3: CASSPWTSGSRLDTQYF. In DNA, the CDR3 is TGTGCCAGCAGCCCCTGGACTAGCGGGAGTAGATTGGATACGCAGTATTTT.

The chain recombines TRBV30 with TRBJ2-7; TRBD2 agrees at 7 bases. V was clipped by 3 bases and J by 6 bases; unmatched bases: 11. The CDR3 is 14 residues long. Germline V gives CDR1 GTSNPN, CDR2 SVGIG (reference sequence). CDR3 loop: CAWRGAGERREQYF. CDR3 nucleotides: TGTGCCTGGAGAGGGGCGGGAGAACGTCGCGAGCAGTACTTC.

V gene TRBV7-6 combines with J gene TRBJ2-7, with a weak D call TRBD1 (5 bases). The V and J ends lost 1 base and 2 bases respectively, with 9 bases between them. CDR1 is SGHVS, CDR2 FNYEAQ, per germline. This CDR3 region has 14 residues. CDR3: CASSLDQGPYEQYF. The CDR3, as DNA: TGTGCCAGCAGCTTAGATCAGGGCCCCTACGAGCAGTACTTC.

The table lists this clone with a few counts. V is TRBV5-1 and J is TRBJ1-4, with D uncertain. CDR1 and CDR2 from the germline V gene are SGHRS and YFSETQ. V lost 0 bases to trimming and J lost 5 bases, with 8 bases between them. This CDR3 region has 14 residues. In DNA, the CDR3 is TGCGCCAGCAGCTTGGAGCGGGCCAATGAAAAACTGTTTTTT. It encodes CASSLERANEKLFF.

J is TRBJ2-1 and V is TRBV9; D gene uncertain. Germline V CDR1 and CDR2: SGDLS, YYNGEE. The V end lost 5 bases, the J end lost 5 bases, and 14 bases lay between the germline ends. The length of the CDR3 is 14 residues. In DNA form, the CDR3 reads TGTGCCAGCAGGGGTCGCGGTTCGAACAATGAGCAGTTCTTC. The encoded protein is CASRGRGSNNEQFF.

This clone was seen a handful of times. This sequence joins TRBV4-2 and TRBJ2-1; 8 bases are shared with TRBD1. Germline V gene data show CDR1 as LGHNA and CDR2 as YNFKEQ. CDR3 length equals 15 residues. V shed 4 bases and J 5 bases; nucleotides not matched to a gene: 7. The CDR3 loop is CASSPWTGIDNEQFF. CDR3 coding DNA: TGTGCCAGCAGCCCCTGGACAGGGATCGACAATGAGCAGTTCTTC.

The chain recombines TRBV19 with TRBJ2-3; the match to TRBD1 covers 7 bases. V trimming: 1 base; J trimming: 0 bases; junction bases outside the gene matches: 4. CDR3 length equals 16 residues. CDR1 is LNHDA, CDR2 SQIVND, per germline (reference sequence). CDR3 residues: CASSIGTGLSTDTQYF. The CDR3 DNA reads TGTGCCAGTAGTATAGGGACAGGACTTAGCACAGATACGCAGTATTTT.

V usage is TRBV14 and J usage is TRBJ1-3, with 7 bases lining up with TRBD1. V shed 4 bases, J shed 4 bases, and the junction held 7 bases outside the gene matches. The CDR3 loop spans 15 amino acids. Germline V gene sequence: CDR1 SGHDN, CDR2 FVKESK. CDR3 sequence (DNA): TGTGCCAGCAGCCGGCGGACAGGTTCAGGAAACACCATATATTTT. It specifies CASSRRTGSGNTIYF.

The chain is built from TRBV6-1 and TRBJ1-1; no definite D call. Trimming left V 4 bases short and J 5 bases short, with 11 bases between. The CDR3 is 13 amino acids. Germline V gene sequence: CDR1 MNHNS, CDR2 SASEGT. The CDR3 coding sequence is TGTGCCAGCAGTGGAATTTACTCGACTGAAGCTTTCTTT. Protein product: CASSGIYSTEAFF.

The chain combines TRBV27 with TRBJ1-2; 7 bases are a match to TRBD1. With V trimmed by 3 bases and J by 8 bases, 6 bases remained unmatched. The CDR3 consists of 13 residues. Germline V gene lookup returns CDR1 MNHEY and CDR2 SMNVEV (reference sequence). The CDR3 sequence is CASSFTTGEGYTF. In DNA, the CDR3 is TGTGCCAGCAGTTTCACAACAGGGGAGGGCTACACCTTC.

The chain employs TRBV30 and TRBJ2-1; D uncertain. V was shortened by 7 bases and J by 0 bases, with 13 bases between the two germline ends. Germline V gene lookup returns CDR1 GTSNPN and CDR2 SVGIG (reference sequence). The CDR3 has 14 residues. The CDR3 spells CALARTSSYNEQFF. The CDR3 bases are TGTGCCTTAGCTCGTACAAGCTCCTACAATGAGCAGTTCTTC.

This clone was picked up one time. The CDR3 DNA is TGTGCCAGCAGGCCTACTAGCGGGTCGGGAAATGAGCAGTTCTTC. Its translation is CASRPTSGSGNEQFF. V gene TRBV7-2 combines with J gene TRBJ2-1, with 9 bases fitting TRBD2. The V segment lost 6 bases and the J segment 7 bases; nucleotides outside the gene matches: 10. Germline V gene data show CDR1 as SGHTA and CDR2 as FQGNSA. The CDR3 is 15 residues long.

The CDR3 nucleotides read TGTGCCAGCAGCGAGGACACCTTGAGAACTGAAGCTTTCTTT. The encoded protein is CASSEDTLRTEAFF. This chain connects TRBV9 to TRBJ1-1, with D perhaps TRBD1 (5 bases). Germline V gene lookup returns CDR1 SGDLS and CDR2 YYNGEE. The CDR3 contains 14 residues. The germline V and J ends were trimmed by 3 bases and 5 bases, with 14 bases remaining between them.

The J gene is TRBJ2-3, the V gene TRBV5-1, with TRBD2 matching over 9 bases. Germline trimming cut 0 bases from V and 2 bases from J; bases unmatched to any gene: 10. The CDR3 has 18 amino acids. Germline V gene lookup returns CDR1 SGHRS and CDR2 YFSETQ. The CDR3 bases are TGCGCCAGCAGCTTGGGTATCCTGGCTAGCGGGATCACAGATACGCAGTATTTT. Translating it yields CASSLGILASGITDTQYF.

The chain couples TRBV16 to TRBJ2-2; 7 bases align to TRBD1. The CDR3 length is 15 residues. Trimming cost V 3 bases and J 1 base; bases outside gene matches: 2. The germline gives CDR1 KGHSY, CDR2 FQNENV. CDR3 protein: CASSHPGGNTGELFF. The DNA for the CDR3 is TGTGCCAGCAGCCACCCAGGGGGGAACACCGGGGAGCTGTTTTTT.

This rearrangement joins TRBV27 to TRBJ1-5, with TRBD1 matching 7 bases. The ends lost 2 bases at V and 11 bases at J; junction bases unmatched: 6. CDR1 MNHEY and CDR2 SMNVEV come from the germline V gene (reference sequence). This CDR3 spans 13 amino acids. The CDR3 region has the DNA TGTGCCAGCAGTTTAACAGGGGATCGAGCCCAGCATTTT. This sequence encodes CASSLTGDRAQHF.